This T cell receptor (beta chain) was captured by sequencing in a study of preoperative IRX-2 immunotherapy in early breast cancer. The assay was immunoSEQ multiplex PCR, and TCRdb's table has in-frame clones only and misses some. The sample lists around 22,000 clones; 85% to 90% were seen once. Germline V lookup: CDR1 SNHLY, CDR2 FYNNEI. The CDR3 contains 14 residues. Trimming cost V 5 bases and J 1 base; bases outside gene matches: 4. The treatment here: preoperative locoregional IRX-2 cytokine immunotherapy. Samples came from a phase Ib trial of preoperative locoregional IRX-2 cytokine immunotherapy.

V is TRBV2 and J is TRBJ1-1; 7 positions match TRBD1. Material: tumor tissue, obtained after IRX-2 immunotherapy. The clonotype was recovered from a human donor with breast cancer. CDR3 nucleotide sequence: TGTGCCAGCAGTATTCAGGGGGGGAACACTGAAGCTTTCTTT. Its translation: CASSIQGGNTEAFF.